The clone carrying this TCR beta chain was found many times. The CDR3 totals 13 residues. Unmatched junction bases numbered 2, after V lost 3 bases and J lost 4 bases. These data come from a study of T cells in Graves' hyperthyroidism and ophthalmopathy. Amplified TCR beta CDR3 regions derived from RNA transcripts. HTBI primers were used for first-round RT-PCR of the TCR CDR3. TCRdb processed the multiplex PCR reads anew with MiXCR; each CDR3 protein has one entry. Of 610,000 or so distinct CDR3 sequences detected, more than 45% appear once; the ten largest clones hold approximately 8.4%. This sequence was found in a woman aged 18 to 35 with Graves' hyperthyroidism. The chain links TRBV12-3 or TRBV12-4 to TRBJ1-1; 7 nucleotides align to TRBD1. Sequencing was done on a sample of peripheral blood or thyroid tissue (not recorded which). Written as DNA, the CDR3 is TGTGCCAGCAGTTTCGACAGGGCCACTGAAGCTTTCTTT. It specifies CASSFDRATEAFF.